The entry below describes one TCR beta chain. The sample comes from a study of Graves' ophthalmopathy and Graves' hyperthyroidism. RNA transcripts served as template for amplifying TCR beta CDR3 sequences. An initial RT-PCR round employing HTBI primers preceded a second-round multiplex PCR. TCRdb fed the multiplex PCR reads into MiXCR, producing one record per CDR3 protein. The table has 150,000 to 200,000 distinct CDR3 sequences, just under 40% seen once. Clinical symptoms and serum thyroxine were used for diagnosis; TRAb, thyroid ultrasound and orbital computed tomography were also relied on. CDR1 SGHTA and CDR2 FQGTGA come from the germline V gene. Trimming cost V 1 base and J 2 bases, with 14 bases left between them. This CDR3 region has 16 residues.

Source material: peripheral blood. This clonotype originated in a man aged 25-45 years with Graves' ophthalmopathy. The chain joins TRBV7-3 to TRBJ2-5, with D possibly TRBD1 on 5 matching bases. CDR3 nucleotide sequence: TGTGCCAGCAGCTTAAGTCAGGGTTTAGGACAAGAGACCCAGTACTTC. Translated: CASSLSQGLGQETQYF.